The source of this T cell receptor beta chain is a study of cytomegalovirus exposure and HLA in healthy donors. Germline V lookup: CDR1 MGHRA, CDR2 YSYEKL. The CDR3 is 14 residues long. Trimming took off 7 bases at V and 1 base at J, with 14 bases between the two ends. In the PCR, 60 Vbeta and 13 Jbeta primers were used. This table comes from immunoSEQ multiplex PCR, and its TCRdb copy is limited to in-frame clones, with some not included. The sample shows 80,000 or so clones, around two thirds of them seen only once. The sample taken for sequencing was PBMCs. This chain connects TRBV4-1 to TRBJ2-7; maybe TRBD2 (6 bases). The TCR originated in a man in his sixties in good health and CMV-seropositive. The CDR3 DNA sequence: TGCGCCAGCACCGGGACTTTCGGGTCCTACGAGCAGTACTTC. It translates to CASTGTFGSYEQYF.